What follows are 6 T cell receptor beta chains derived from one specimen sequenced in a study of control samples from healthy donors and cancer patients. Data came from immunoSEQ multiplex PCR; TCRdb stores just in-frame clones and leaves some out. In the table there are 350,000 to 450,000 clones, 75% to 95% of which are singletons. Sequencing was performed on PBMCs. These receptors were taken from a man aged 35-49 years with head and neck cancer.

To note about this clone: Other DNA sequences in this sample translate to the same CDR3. The DNA for the CDR3 is TGTGCCAGCAGTTTGGCCAATAATCAGCCCCAGCATTTT. This sequence encodes CASSLANNQPQHF. This chain joins TRBV27 and TRBJ1-5; D ambiguous. The germline V gene has CDR1 MNHEY and CDR2 SMNVEV (reference sequence). Deletions cut 3 bases from V and 4 bases from J, with 7 bases between. This CDR3 is built from 13 residues.

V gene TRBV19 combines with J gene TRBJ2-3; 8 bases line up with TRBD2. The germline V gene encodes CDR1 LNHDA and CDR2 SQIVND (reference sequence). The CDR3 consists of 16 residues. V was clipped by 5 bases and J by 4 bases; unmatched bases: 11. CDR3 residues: CASSPRGRAGADTQYF. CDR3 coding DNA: TGTGCCAGTAGTCCTCGGGGCCGAGCGGGAGCAGATACGCAGTATTTT.

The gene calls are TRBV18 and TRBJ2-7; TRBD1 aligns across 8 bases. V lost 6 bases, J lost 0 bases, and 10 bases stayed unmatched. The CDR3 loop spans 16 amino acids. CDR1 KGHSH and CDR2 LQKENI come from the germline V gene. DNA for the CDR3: TGTGCCAGCTCCCCCAAACAGGGGGTAAGCTCCTACGAGCAGTACTTC. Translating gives CASSPKQGVSSYEQYF.

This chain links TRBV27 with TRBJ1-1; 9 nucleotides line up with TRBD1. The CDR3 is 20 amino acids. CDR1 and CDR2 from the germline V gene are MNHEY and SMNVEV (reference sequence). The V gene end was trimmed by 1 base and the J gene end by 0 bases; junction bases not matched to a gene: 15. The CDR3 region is CASSLLLPPGQGPMNTEAFF. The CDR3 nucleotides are TGTGCCAGCAGTTTATTGTTACCTCCGGGACAGGGACCAATGAACACTGAAGCTTTCTTT.

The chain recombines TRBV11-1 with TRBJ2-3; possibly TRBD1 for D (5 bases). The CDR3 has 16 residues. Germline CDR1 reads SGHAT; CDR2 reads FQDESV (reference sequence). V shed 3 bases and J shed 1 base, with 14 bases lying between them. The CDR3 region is CASSFLTAGGTDTQYF. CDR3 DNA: TGTGCCAGCAGCTTCTTGACAGCTGGAGGCACAGATACGCAGTATTTT.

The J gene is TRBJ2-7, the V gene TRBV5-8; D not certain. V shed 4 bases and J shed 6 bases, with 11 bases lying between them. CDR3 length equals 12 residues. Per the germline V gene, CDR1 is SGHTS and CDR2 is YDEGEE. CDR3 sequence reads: CASSRTKSEQYF. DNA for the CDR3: TGTGCCAGCAGCCGAACTAAAAGCGAGCAGTACTTC.